Following are 24 T cell receptor beta chains from one sample sequenced in a study of blood T cell repertoires in COVID-19. Data came from immunoSEQ multiplex PCR; TCRdb stores just in-frame clones and leaves some out. The sample lists 120,000 to 150,000 clones, roughly 85% occurring once. Specimen: peripheral blood. Source of these receptors: a man between 60 and 70 years old with acute or convalescent COVID-19.

Ten or more counts support this clone. The V call is TRBV13, the J call TRBJ2-1, with 8 bases that match TRBD1. CDR1 PRHDT and CDR2 FYEKMQ come from the germline V gene (reference sequence). V was pared by 6 bases and J by 5 bases, with 6 bases of the junction left unmatched. This CDR3 contains 14 residues. Here the CDR3 reads CASSHRDRNNEQFF. The CDR3 nucleotides are TGTGCCAGCAGTCATCGGGACAGGAACAATGAGCAGTTCTTC.

The sample holds a few counts of this clone. The chain is built from TRBV28 and TRBJ1-1, with TRBD1 identical over 7 bases. The junction had 6 bases not matched to a gene; V was cut back by 5 bases and J by 0 bases. Germline loops: CDR1 MDHEN, CDR2 SYDVKM. The length of the CDR3 is 15 residues. Here the CDR3 reads CASSVTGVMNTEAFF. In DNA form, the CDR3 reads TGTGCCAGCAGTGTTACAGGGGTCATGAACACTGAAGCTTTCTTT.

The chain recombines TRBV5-4 with TRBJ1-5; a possible D gene is TRBD1 (6 bases). V was cut by 4 bases and J by 2 bases, with 13 bases left in between. CDR1 is SGHNT, CDR2 YYREEE, per germline (reference sequence). The CDR3 runs to 15 residues. DNA of the CDR3: TGTGCCAGCAGCATCGCAGGGGATGGCAATCAGCCCCAGCATTTT. Its translation is CASSIAGDGNQPQHF.

The genes are TRBV28 and TRBJ1-5; 7 bases fit TRBD1. The CDR3 is made up of 16 amino acids. The germline V gene has CDR1 MDHEN and CDR2 SYDVKM. The V and J ends lost 6 bases and 3 bases, in that order; junction bases with no gene match: 11. CDR3 nucleotide sequence: TGTGCCAGCAGAACCGAATCGACAGGGAACAATCAGCCCCAGCATTTT. Its translation is CASRTESTGNNQPQHF.

The rearrangement joins TRBV6-5 to TRBJ2-5; TRBD1 aligns across 8 bases. The germline V gene has CDR1 MNHEY and CDR2 SVGAGI. This CDR3 has 11 residues. V trimming: 9 bases; J trimming: 4 bases; junction bases outside the gene matches: 1. CDR3 nucleotide sequence: TGTGCCAGTGGACAGGGAGAGACCCAGTACTTC. Its protein product is CASGQGETQYF.

The chain uses TRBV10-2 and TRBJ2-2; 12 bases are shared with TRBD2. The V and J ends lost 7 bases and 5 bases, in that order; junction bases with no gene match: 5. This CDR3 is 15 amino acids long. Germline V gene data show CDR1 as WSHSY and CDR2 as SAAADI. CDR3 nucleotide sequence: TGCGCCAGCACCCTAGCGGGAGGGGCTACCGGGGAGCTGTTTTTT. Amino acids: CASTLAGGATGELFF.

The genes are TRBV28 and TRBJ1-1; 8 bases are shared with TRBD1. V trimming: 5 bases; J trimming: 5 bases; junction bases outside the gene matches: 10. The CDR3 is made up of 15 amino acids. Germline V CDR1 and CDR2: MDHEN, SYDVKM. The CDR3 DNA is TGTGCCAGCAGTCCCCGACAGGGGCTGTGGACTGAAGCTTTCTTT. It is translated as CASSPRQGLWTEAFF.

The V gene is TRBV6-6, the J gene TRBJ1-5, with 7 positions matching TRBD1. CDR3 size: 15 residues. The germline V gene has CDR1 MNHNY and CDR2 SVGAGI (reference sequence). V gave up 5 bases and J gave up 6 bases; unmatched junction bases: 10. The CDR3 spells CASSPWTGSGQPQHF. CDR3 coding DNA: TGTGCCAGCAGTCCATGGACAGGTTCGGGTCAGCCCCAGCATTTT.

This clone was found a few times. The V call is TRBV7-2, the J call TRBJ1-1, with 9 bases matching TRBD1. In germline, CDR1 is SGHTA, CDR2 FQGNSA. The V segment lost 1 base and the J segment 8 bases; nucleotides outside the gene matches: 5. The CDR3 covers 14 residues. As DNA, the CDR3 is TGTGCCAGCAGCTTAGACGGGACAGGGCTCGAAGCTTTCTTT. Its translation: CASSLDGTGLEAFF.

This chain connects TRBV29-1 to TRBJ2-1; 11 nucleotides align to TRBD2. The CDR3 has 14 amino acids. The V segment lost 6 bases and the J segment 3 bases; nucleotides outside the gene matches: 4. Looked up from germline, CDR1 is SQVTM and CDR2 is ANQGSEA. In DNA, the CDR3 is TGCAGCGTCGGGACTAGCGGAGTCTACAATGAGCAGTTCTTC. Encoded protein: CSVGTSGVYNEQFF.

The chain joins TRBV2 to TRBJ1-6; 7 bases match TRBD1. Germline V lookup: CDR1 SNHLY, CDR2 FYNNEI. The CDR3 extends over 14 amino acids. V gave up 6 bases and J gave up 6 bases; unmatched junction bases: 5. For the CDR3, the DNA is TGTGCCAGCAGAGGGACAGTGTCTAATTCACCCCTCCACTTT. Translating it yields CASRGTVSNSPLHF.

The V gene is TRBV19, the J gene TRBJ1-6; D not certain. Germline assignment: CDR1 LNHDA and CDR2 SQIVND (reference sequence). V gave up 5 bases and J gave up 7 bases, with 12 bases separating them. CDR3 length: 14 amino acids. DNA of the CDR3: TGTGCCAGTAGTTTCCGGGAACCCAATTCACCCCTCCACTTT. As protein: CASSFREPNSPLHF.

This chain uses TRBV3-1 (or the pseudogene TRBV3-2) with TRBJ1-4; 7 positions match TRBD1. Germline CDR1 reads LGHDT; CDR2 reads YNNKEL (reference sequence). This CDR3 has 15 amino acids. V was pared by 0 bases and J by 4 bases, with 2 bases of the junction left unmatched. The CDR3 region has the DNA TGTGCCAGCAGCCAAGACAGGGGGAGTAATGAAAAACTGTTTTTT. This codes for CASSQDRGSNEKLFF.

This clone came up once. This may stem from a read error, because a much larger clone lies one nucleotide away. The chain uses TRBV9 and TRBJ2-2, with 7 nucleotides matching TRBD1. In germline, CDR1 is SGDLS, CDR2 YYNGEE. V was pared by 3 bases and J by 1 base, with 3 bases of the junction left unmatched. The CDR3 is 15 amino acids. DNA of the CDR3: TGTGCCAGCAGCGAAGGGACAGTGAACACCGGGGAGCTGTTTTTT. Its protein product is CASSEGTVNTGELFF.

This chain connects TRBV28 to TRBJ1-6; 9 positions match TRBD1. The length of the CDR3 is 14 residues. Germline CDR1 reads MDHEN; CDR2 reads SYDVKM. V lost 7 bases, J lost 12 bases, and 10 bases stayed unmatched. CDR3 sequence: CASTYAGQGEPLHF. The DNA of the CDR3 is TGTGCCAGCACCTACGCGGGACAGGGTGAACCCCTCCACTTT.

This clone showed up just a few times. This rearrangement joins TRBV28 to TRBJ2-1; tentative D call: TRBD1 (5 bases). The CDR3 sequence is 14 residues long. Germline V CDR1 and CDR2: MDHEN, SYDVKM. Trimming shortened V by 5 bases and J by 3 bases, and 11 bases separated the two germline ends. CDR3 residues: CASSPSQGYNEQFF. The CDR3 nucleotides read TGTGCCAGCAGTCCAAGTCAGGGCTACAATGAGCAGTTCTTC.

The chain couples TRBV6-2 or TRBV6-3 to TRBJ2-1, with D perhaps matching TRBD2 (6 bases). Trimming cost V 0 bases and J 5 bases, with 11 bases left between them. This CDR3 is built from 15 residues. Germline V lookup: CDR1 MNHEY, CDR2 SVGEGT. This CDR3 reads CASSYSGLQHNEQFF. DNA for the CDR3: TGTGCCAGCAGTTACTCAGGACTACAACACAATGAGCAGTTCTTC.

The gene calls are TRBV4-3 and TRBJ2-3; TRBD2 is a possible D gene (5 bases). Germline V gene lookup returns CDR1 LGHNA and CDR2 YSLEER. There are 13 residues in the CDR3. V lost 0 bases and J lost 6, with 7 bases in between. The CDR3 DNA follows: TGCGCCAGCAGCCAAGATCGAGGGGATACGCAGTATTTT. Amino acid sequence: CASSQDRGDTQYF.

There are a few counts of this clone. The genes are TRBV7-2 and TRBJ1-5; tentatively, D is TRBD1 (6 bases). V was clipped by 1 base and J by 6 bases, with 16 bases between them. CDR3 size: 16 residues. Germline V gives CDR1 SGHTA, CDR2 FQGNSA. This CDR3 is CASSLGLRGIGQPQHF. The CDR3 coding sequence is TGTGCCAGCAGCTTAGGCCTCAGGGGCATTGGTCAGCCCCAGCATTTT.

Worth noting for this clone: With a much larger clone just one base away, this may be a read error. The rearrangement links TRBV12-3 or TRBV12-4 to TRBJ1-1; 7 nucleotides line up with TRBD1. V shed 5 bases, J shed 1 base, and the junction held 1 base outside the gene matches. The CDR3 consists of 13 residues. CDR3 sequence reads: CASSRQGNTEAFF. The CDR3 bases are TGTGCCAGCAGTCGACAGGGGAACACTGAAGCTTTCTTT.

This chain joins TRBV7-3 and TRBJ2-2; 12 bases align to TRBD2. J gave up 6 bases and V 5 bases, and 7 bases lay outside the gene matches. Germline V CDR1 and CDR2: SGHTA, FQGTGA. The CDR3 length is 16 residues. CDR3 DNA: TGTGCCAGCAGCGATCGGACTAGCGGGACGGCCGGGGAGCTGTTTTTT. Translating gives CASSDRTSGTAGELFF.

The V gene is TRBV19, the J gene TRBJ1-5; D not resolved. This CDR3 contains 15 residues. CDR1 LNHDA and CDR2 SQIVND come from the germline V gene (reference sequence). Trimming left V 1 base short and J 1 base short, with 8 bases between. CDR3 region: CASSIATVSNQPQHF. CDR3 bases: TGTGCCAGTAGTATAGCAACGGTCAGCAATCAGCCCCAGCATTTT.

This clone has more than one count but fewer than ten. The chain recombines TRBV3-1 (or the pseudogene TRBV3-2) with TRBJ2-1, with 9 bases aligning to TRBD1. Looked up from germline, CDR1 is LGHDT and CDR2 is YNNKEL (reference sequence). V shed 5 bases and J 6 bases; nucleotides not matched to a gene: 5. The CDR3 is 14 residues long. This CDR3 reads CASSFSTGGNEQFF. The CDR3 coding sequence is TGTGCCAGCAGCTTCTCGACAGGGGGCAATGAGCAGTTCTTC.

This sequence joins TRBV7-2 and TRBJ1-2; possible D gene TRBD1, 5 bases. V lost 1 base to trimming and J lost 4 bases, with 13 bases between them. Germline CDR1 and CDR2: SGHTA and FQGNSA. The CDR3 covers 15 residues. The CDR3 here is CASSLDRGGGYGYTF. Here the CDR3 DNA reads TGTGCCAGCAGCTTAGACCGCGGGGGGGGCTATGGCTACACCTTC.